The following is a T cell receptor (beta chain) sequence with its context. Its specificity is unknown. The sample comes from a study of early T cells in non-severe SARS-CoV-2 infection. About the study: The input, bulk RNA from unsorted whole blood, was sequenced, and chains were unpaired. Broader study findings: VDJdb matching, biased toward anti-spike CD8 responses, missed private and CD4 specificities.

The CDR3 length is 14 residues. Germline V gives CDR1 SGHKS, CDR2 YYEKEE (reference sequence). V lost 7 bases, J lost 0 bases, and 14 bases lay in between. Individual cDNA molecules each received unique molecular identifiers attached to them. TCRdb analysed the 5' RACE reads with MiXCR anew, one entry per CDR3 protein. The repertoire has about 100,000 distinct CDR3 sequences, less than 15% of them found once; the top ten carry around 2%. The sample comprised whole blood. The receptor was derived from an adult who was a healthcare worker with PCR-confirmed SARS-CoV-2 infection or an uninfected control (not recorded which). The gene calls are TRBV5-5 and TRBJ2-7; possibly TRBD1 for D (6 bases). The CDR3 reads CASAPRTDSYEQYF. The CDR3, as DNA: TGTGCCAGCGCCCCCCGGACAGACTCCTACGAGCAGTACTTC.